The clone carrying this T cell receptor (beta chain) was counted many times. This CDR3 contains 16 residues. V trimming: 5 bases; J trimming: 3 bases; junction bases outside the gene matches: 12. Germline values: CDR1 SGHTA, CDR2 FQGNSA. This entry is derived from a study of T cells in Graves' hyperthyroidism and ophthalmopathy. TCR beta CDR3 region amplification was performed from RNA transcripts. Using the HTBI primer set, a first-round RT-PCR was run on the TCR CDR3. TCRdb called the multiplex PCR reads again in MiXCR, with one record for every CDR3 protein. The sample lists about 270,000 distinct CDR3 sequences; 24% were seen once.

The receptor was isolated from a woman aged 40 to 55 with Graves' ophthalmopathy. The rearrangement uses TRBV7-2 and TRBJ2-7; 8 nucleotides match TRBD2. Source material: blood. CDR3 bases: TGTGCCAGCAGCATCGACGGGGGGGGACGCCACTACGAGCAGTACTTC. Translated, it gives CASSIDGGGRHYEQYF.